These T cell receptor beta chains were read from a single sample in a study of T cells in Graves' hyperthyroidism and ophthalmopathy. MiXCR, run by TCRdb on the multiplex PCR reads, gives a single entry per CDR3 protein. The sample yields approximately 690,000 distinct CDR3 sequences, less than 25% seen once. The sample taken for sequencing was blood. The origin of the receptors is a young man with Graves' ophthalmopathy. Both conserved end residues are part of each CDR3. The order of the fields is D gene, J gene, clone size, V gene, CDR3 DNA, CDR3 protein. The D gene is left open where the match is weak. Size tells how often a clone was seen (once, few, many) or the class of an expanded clone, and some rows leave it out.

d_call: TRBD2
j_call: TRBJ2-2
clone_size: .
v_call: TRBV6-1
cdr3_nt: TGTGCCAGCAGCTCCAGCGGGGCCTCTTCCGGGGAGCTGTTTTTT
cdr3_aa: CASSSSGASSGELFF

d_call: .
j_call: TRBJ2-7
clone_size: few
v_call: TRBV6-1
cdr3_nt: TGTGCCAGCAGGCACCAGCCAGGTCCCTCCTCCTACGAGCAGTACTTC
cdr3_aa: CASRHQPGPSSYEQYF

d_call: TRBD2
j_call: TRBJ2-5
clone_size: many
v_call: TRBV9
cdr3_nt: TGTGCCAGCAGCGTATCCGGGACTAGCGGACAAGAGACCCAGTACTTC
cdr3_aa: CASSVSGTSGQETQYF

d_call: .
j_call: TRBJ2-7
clone_size: many
v_call: TRBV7-2
cdr3_nt: TGTGCCAGCAGCTTAAAACAGGGAGACGAGCAGTACTTC
cdr3_aa: CASSLKQGDEQYF

d_call: TRBD1
j_call: TRBJ2-5
clone_size: .
v_call: TRBV27
cdr3_nt: TGTGCCAGCAGTTCTCACAGGGGGGCTGTAGAGACCCAGTACTTC
cdr3_aa: CASSSHRGAVETQYF

d_call: .
j_call: TRBJ2-1
clone_size: .
v_call: TRBV7-2
cdr3_nt: TGTGCCAGCAGCTTAGTGGGGGAGCTGGGGAATGAGCAGTTCTTC
cdr3_aa: CASSLVGELGNEQFF

d_call: TRBD1
j_call: TRBJ2-1
clone_size: .
v_call: TRBV7-6
cdr3_nt: TGTGCCAGCAGCGCACCGGGACAGGGTGTAAATGAGCAGTTCTTC
cdr3_aa: CASSAPGQGVNEQFF

d_call: TRBD1
j_call: TRBJ2-2
clone_size: .
v_call: TRBV4-3
cdr3_nt: TGCGCCAGCAGCCAACACAGGGGATTCTACACCGGGGAGCTGTTTTTT
cdr3_aa: CASSQHRGFYTGELFF

d_call: .
j_call: TRBJ2-7
clone_size: .
v_call: TRBV4-1
cdr3_nt: TGCGCCAGCAGCCAAGACTGGGGGTCCTACGAGCAGTACTTC
cdr3_aa: CASSQDWGSYEQYF

d_call: .
j_call: TRBJ2-7
clone_size: .
v_call: TRBV12-3/TRBV12-4
cdr3_nt: TGTGCCAGCAGGCCCCATACCAGCTCCTACGAGCAGTACTTC
cdr3_aa: CASRPHTSSYEQYF

d_call: .
j_call: TRBJ2-1
clone_size: many
v_call: TRBV11-2
cdr3_nt: TGTGCCAGCAGCTTAAGGGCTAGCGACAACGAAAATGAGCAGTTCTTC
cdr3_aa: CASSLRASDNENEQFF

d_call: .
j_call: TRBJ2-2
clone_size: .
v_call: TRBV5-1
cdr3_nt: TGCGCCAGCAGCACTGGTGGGCAGGGAGGCACCGGGGAGCTGTTTTTT
cdr3_aa: CASSTGGQGGTGELFF

d_call: TRBD2
j_call: TRBJ2-1
clone_size: .
v_call: TRBV11-2
cdr3_nt: TGTGCCAGCAGCCCCAGGACTAGCGTTAGCAATGAGCAGTTCTTC
cdr3_aa: CASSPRTSVSNEQFF

d_call: TRBD2
j_call: TRBJ2-7
clone_size: few
v_call: TRBV25-1
cdr3_nt: TGTGCCAGCAGCCGATGGGAGGGACGCGAGCAGTACTTC
cdr3_aa: CASSRWEGREQYF

d_call: .
j_call: TRBJ2-5
clone_size: .
v_call: TRBV28
cdr3_nt: TGTGCCAGCAGTTCCTTCGCCGCGGGCCTGGGGGAGACCCAGTACTTC
cdr3_aa: CASSSFAAGLGETQYF

d_call: TRBD1
j_call: TRBJ1-2
clone_size: few
v_call: TRBV7-2
cdr3_nt: TGTGCCAGCAGCCCCAACAGGGGAGCCTTTAAATATGGCTACACCTTC
cdr3_aa: CASSPNRGAFKYGYTF

d_call: .
j_call: TRBJ1-4
clone_size: many
v_call: TRBV2
cdr3_nt: TGTGCCAGCAGTGGGATGAGGGGGGACGAAAAACTGTTTTTT
cdr3_aa: CASSGMRGDEKLFF

d_call: TRBD2
j_call: TRBJ2-5
clone_size: .
v_call: TRBV7-3
cdr3_nt: TGTGCCAGCAGCTCTCAGGGCGGGAGAGGAGAGACCCAGTACTTC
cdr3_aa: CASSSQGGRGETQYF

d_call: .
j_call: TRBJ2-7
clone_size: few
v_call: TRBV28
cdr3_nt: TGTGCCAGCAGCGCTGGGTGGGCGGGAACCGAGCAGTACTTC
cdr3_aa: CASSAGWAGTEQYF

d_call: TRBD2
j_call: TRBJ2-7
clone_size: many
v_call: TRBV20-1
cdr3_nt: TGCAGTGCTGGGCCGGGACTAGCGGGAGAGGCCTACTCCTACGAGCAGTACTTC
cdr3_aa: CSAGPGLAGEAYSYEQYF

d_call: .
j_call: TRBJ1-1
clone_size: many
v_call: TRBV28
cdr3_nt: TGTGCCAGCATCTCCCAGGGAGATGAAGCTTTCTTT
cdr3_aa: CASISQGDEAFF

d_call: .
j_call: TRBJ2-7
clone_size: .
v_call: TRBV7-3
cdr3_nt: TGTGCCAGCAGCTTAAAGGCCTCCTTTTACGAGCAGTACTTC
cdr3_aa: CASSLKASFYEQYF

d_call: TRBD2
j_call: TRBJ2-7
clone_size: many
v_call: TRBV6-6
cdr3_nt: TGTGCCAGCAGTTACGGTAGACACGGGGGGGTCTACGAGCAGTACTTC
cdr3_aa: CASSYGRHGGVYEQYF

d_call: .
j_call: TRBJ1-1
clone_size: many
v_call: TRBV28
cdr3_nt: TGTGCCAGCAGCACAGGGTACCGGATGAACACTGAAGCTTTCTTT
cdr3_aa: CASSTGYRMNTEAFF

d_call: .
j_call: TRBJ2-7
clone_size: .
v_call: TRBV6-1
cdr3_nt: TGTGCCAGTGGCGGGGCTTCAATCCACGAGCAGTACTTC
cdr3_aa: CASGGASIHEQYF

d_call: .
j_call: TRBJ1-1
clone_size: once
v_call: TRBV5-6
cdr3_nt: TGTGCCAGCAGCTTGGGAGGGATCCCTGAAGCTTTCTTT
cdr3_aa: CASSLGGIPEAFF

d_call: .
j_call: TRBJ2-2
clone_size: few
v_call: TRBV6-1
cdr3_nt: TGTGCCAGCAGTTTGGTCGTCACCGGGGAGCTGTTTTTT
cdr3_aa: CASSLVVTGELFF

d_call: TRBD2
j_call: TRBJ2-3
clone_size: .
v_call: TRBV7-3
cdr3_nt: TGTGCCAGCAGCTTAATTGGTGGTAGCGGGAGAGGACGCACAGATACGCAGTATTTT
cdr3_aa: CASSLIGGSGRGRTDTQYF

d_call: TRBD1
j_call: TRBJ1-1
clone_size: .
v_call: TRBV18
cdr3_nt: TGTGCCAGCTCCTACGGACAGGGGATTGGAAACACTGAAGCTTTCTTT
cdr3_aa: CASSYGQGIGNTEAFF

d_call: .
j_call: TRBJ1-2
clone_size: many
v_call: TRBV3-1
cdr3_nt: TGTGCCAGCAGCCAAGAGGCCCCCTATGGCTACACCTTC
cdr3_aa: CASSQEAPYGYTF

d_call: .
j_call: TRBJ1-1
clone_size: few
v_call: TRBV29-1
cdr3_nt: TGCAGCGTCGTCACAGGAGGATGGGCTGAAGCTTTCTTT
cdr3_aa: CSVVTGGWAEAFF

d_call: .
j_call: TRBJ2-7
clone_size: .
v_call: TRBV5-4
cdr3_nt: TGTGCCAGCAGCTTGGGCCAGGGGAGTACCCACGAGCAGTACTTC
cdr3_aa: CASSLGQGSTHEQYF

d_call: .
j_call: TRBJ2-7
clone_size: .
v_call: TRBV24-1
cdr3_nt: TGTGCCACCTCAGGGGAGGACTCCTACGAGCAGTACTTC
cdr3_aa: CATSGEDSYEQYF

d_call: .
j_call: TRBJ1-1
clone_size: .
v_call: TRBV10-3
cdr3_nt: TGTGCCATCAGTGAGCTAGAGAACACTGAAGCTTTCTTT
cdr3_aa: CAISELENTEAFF

d_call: .
j_call: TRBJ2-4
clone_size: few
v_call: TRBV5-1
cdr3_nt: TGCGCCAGCAGCCCCGGGACGAACCTAGCCAAAAACATTCAGTACTTC
cdr3_aa: CASSPGTNLAKNIQYF

d_call: .
j_call: TRBJ2-2
clone_size: few
v_call: TRBV11-2
cdr3_nt: TGTGCCAGCGGGCTTCCGAGACTAGAGTCCACCGGGGAGCTGTTTTTT
cdr3_aa: CASGLPRLESTGELFF

d_call: TRBD2
j_call: TRBJ2-6
clone_size: few
v_call: TRBV7-6
cdr3_nt: TGTGCCAGCAGCTTAGACCCTCTAGCGGGAGAAGGTGGGGCCAACGTCCTGACTTTC
cdr3_aa: CASSLDPLAGEGGANVLTF

d_call: TRBD2
j_call: TRBJ2-5
clone_size: .
v_call: TRBV3-1
cdr3_nt: TGTGCCAGCAGCCCCGGACTAGCGGGACCGGCAGAGACCCAGTACTTC
cdr3_aa: CASSPGLAGPAETQYF

d_call: .
j_call: TRBJ1-2
clone_size: .
v_call: TRBV10-3
cdr3_nt: TGTGCCATCAGTGAGAAGGCAGGGCCCCCTAACTATGGCTACACCTTC
cdr3_aa: CAISEKAGPPNYGYTF

d_call: .
j_call: TRBJ2-5
clone_size: many
v_call: TRBV6-1
cdr3_nt: TGTGCCAGCAGTGAAGCGGGAAGAGAGACCCAGTACTTC
cdr3_aa: CASSEAGRETQYF